This T cell receptor beta chain was sequenced for a study of vaccination and CD4 T cells after COVID-19. Study-wide context: Median time from COVID diagnosis to post-COVID sampling was about 100 days (35 to 161). Control cultures were supplied with a CEFX pool, an HIV-1 Nef pool, or no peptide at all. The peptides that stimulated the cells were overlapping spike peptides from SARS-CoV-2, HCoV-NL63, HCoV-OC43 and HCoV-229E.

The CDR3 runs to 18 residues. The V and J ends lost 1 base and 2 bases, in that order; junction bases with no gene match: 7. Germline assignment: CDR1 MNHNS and CDR2 SASEGT. CD4+ T cells that had been cultured provided DNA sequenced with the Oncomine TCR Beta short-read assay. Genomic DNA was taken out of cultured CD4+ T cells by extraction. TCRdb re-derived calls from the PCR reads in MiXCR, one entry per CDR3 protein. Among about 17,000 distinct CDR3 sequences listed, around 35% were seen once. Treatment in this sample: roughly nine-day PBMC culture with coronavirus spike peptide pools or control peptides (ViraFEST assay). As for this clonotype: Its antigen is currently unknown.

This receptor was taken from a human donor who had recovered from COVID-19. Material for sequencing was CD4+ T cells from blood, cultured in vitro. V usage is TRBV6-1 and J usage is TRBJ2-3, with 12 bases that match TRBD2. The CDR3 sequence: CASSEGLAGGGNTDTQYF. CDR3 DNA sequence: TGTGCCAGCAGTGAAGGGCTAGCGGGAGGGGGGAACACAGATACGCAGTATTTT.